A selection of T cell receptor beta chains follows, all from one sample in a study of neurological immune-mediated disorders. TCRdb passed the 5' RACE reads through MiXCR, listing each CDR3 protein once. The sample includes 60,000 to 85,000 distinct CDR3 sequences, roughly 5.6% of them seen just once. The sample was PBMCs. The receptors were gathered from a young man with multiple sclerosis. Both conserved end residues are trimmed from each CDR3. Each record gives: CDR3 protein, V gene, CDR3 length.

CDR3: ASSPTGLQETQY; V: TRBV7-3; length: 12
CDR3: ASSLEGYTGELF; V: TRBV5-1; length: 12
CDR3: ASSWGLALTDTQY; V: TRBV7-2; length: 13
CDR3: ASSIQGRGNTEAF; V: TRBV7-2; length: 13
CDR3: ASSPGTGELF; V: TRBV5-6; length: 10
CDR3: ASSLDMVGMASF; V: TRBV11-2; length: 12
CDR3: ASKDRVDSNQPQN; V: TRBV6-2/TRBV6-3; length: 13
CDR3: ASSLGGVTYNEQF; V: TRBV28; length: 13
CDR3: ASSQQFGNSYEQY; V: TRBV5-5; length: 13
CDR3: ASSKGFFGKIQY; V: TRBV21-1; length: 12
CDR3: ASSLRQPYEQY; V: TRBV7-6; length: 11
CDR3: ASSVGQGFTGELF; V: TRBV9; length: 13
CDR3: AISDAGVGGYT; V: TRBV10-3; length: 11
CDR3: ASSLDSIQETQY; V: TRBV7-8; length: 12
CDR3: ASSLTPRLDRNTPTSGANVLT; V: TRBV7-3; length: 21
CDR3: ASRTAGRAYEQY; V: TRBV12-3/TRBV12-4; length: 12
CDR3: ASSSDWSSYEQY; V: TRBV5-1; length: 12
CDR3: ASSLRSTDTQY; V: TRBV12-3/TRBV12-4; length: 11